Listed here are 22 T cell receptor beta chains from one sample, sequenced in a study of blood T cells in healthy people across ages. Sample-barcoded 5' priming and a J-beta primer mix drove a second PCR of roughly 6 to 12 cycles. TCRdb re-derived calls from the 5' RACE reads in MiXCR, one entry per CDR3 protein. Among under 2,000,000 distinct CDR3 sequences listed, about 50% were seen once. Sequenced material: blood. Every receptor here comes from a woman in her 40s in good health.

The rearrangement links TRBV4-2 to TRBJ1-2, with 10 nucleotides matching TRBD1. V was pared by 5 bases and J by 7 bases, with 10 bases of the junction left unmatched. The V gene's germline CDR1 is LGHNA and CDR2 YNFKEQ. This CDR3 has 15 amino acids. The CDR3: CASSYSGTGVLGYTF. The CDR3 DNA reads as TGTGCCAGCAGCTACTCCGGGACAGGGGTACTTGGCTACACCTTC.

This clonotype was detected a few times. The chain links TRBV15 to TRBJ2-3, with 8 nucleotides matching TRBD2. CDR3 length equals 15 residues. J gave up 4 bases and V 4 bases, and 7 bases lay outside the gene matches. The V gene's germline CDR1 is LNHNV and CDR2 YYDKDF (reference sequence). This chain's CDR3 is CATSTTGLAPDTQYF. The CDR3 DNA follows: TGTGCCACCAGCACCACAGGACTAGCCCCAGATACGCAGTATTTT.

The chain's CDR3 is CAISDPGVYQETQYF. The CDR3 DNA reads as TGTGCCATCAGTGACCCCGGCGTCTACCAAGAGACCCAGTACTTC. The V call is TRBV10-3, the J call TRBJ2-5, with no clear D. Germline CDR1 ENHRY, CDR2 SYGVKD. Deletions cut 3 bases from V and 0 bases from J, with 11 bases between. This CDR3 spans 15 amino acids.

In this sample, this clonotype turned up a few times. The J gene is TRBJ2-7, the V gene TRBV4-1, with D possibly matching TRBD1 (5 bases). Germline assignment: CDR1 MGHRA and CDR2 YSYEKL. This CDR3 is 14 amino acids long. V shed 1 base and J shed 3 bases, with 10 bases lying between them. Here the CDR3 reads CASSQVTTVYEQYF. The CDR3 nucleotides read TGCGCCAGCAGCCAAGTTACGACAGTCTACGAGCAGTACTTC.

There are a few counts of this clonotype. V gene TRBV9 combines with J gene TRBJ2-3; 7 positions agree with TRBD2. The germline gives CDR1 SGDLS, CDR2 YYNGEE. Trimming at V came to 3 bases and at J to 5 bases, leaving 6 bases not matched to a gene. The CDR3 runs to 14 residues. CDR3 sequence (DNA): TGTGCCAGCAGCGCCCACCCGGGGGGAGATACGCAGTATTTT. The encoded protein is CASSAHPGGDTQYF.

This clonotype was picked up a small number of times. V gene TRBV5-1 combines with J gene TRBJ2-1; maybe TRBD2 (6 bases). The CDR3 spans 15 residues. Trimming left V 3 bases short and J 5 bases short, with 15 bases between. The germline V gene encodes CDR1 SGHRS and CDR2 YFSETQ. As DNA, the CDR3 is TGCGCCAGCAGCTATATCGTGGGGGGAAACAATGAGCAGTTCTTC. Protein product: CASSYIVGGNNEQFF.

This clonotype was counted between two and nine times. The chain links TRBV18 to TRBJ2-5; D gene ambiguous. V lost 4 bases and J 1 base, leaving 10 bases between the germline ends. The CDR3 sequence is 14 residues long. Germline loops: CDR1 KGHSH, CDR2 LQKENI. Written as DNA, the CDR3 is TGTGCCAGCTCACTATCAGCTATCCAAGAGACCCAGTACTTC. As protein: CASSLSAIQETQYF.

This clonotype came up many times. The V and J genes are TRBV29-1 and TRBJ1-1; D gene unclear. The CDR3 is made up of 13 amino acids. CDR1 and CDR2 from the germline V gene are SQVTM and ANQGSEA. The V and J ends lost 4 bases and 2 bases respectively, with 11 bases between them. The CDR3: CSVGLGVNTEAFF. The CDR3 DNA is TGCAGCGTTGGTCTCGGGGTAAACACTGAAGCTTTCTTT.

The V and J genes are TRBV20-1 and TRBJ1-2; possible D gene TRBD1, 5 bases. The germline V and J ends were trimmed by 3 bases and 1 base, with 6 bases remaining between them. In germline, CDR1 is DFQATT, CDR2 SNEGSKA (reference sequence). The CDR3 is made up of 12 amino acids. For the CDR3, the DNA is TGCAGTGCTAGCGACAGTAACTATGGCTACACCTTC. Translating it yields CSASDSNYGYTF.

The CDR3 coding sequence is TGTGCCAGCAGTTTGTTAGTTCTCGGGGGCGGAAGAAACATTCAGTACTTC. Its translation: CASSLLVLGGGRNIQYF. The J gene is TRBJ2-4, the V gene TRBV28; D is perhaps TRBD1 or TRBD2 (6 bases each). V was trimmed by 3 bases and J by 6 bases, leaving 21 bases between them. Per the germline V gene, CDR1 is MDHEN and CDR2 is SYDVKM. The CDR3 loop spans 17 amino acids. The whole variable domain, remainder taken from reference TRBV28 and TRBJ2-4, is DVKVTQSSRYLVKRTGEKVFLECVQDMDHENMFWYRQDPGLGLRLIYFSYDVKMKEKGDIPEGYSVSREKKERFSLILESASTNQTSMYLCASSLLVLGGGRNIQYFGAGTRLSVL.

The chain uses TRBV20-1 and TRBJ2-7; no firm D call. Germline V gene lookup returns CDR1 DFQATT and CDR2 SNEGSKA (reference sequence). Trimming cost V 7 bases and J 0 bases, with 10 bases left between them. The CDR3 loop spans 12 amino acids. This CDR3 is CSVVPISYEQYF. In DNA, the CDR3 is TGCAGTGTAGTTCCCATCTCCTACGAGCAGTACTTC.

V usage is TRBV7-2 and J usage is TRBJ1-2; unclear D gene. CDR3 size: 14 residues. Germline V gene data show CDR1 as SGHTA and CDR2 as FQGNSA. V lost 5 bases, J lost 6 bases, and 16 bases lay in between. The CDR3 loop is CASSADVGPDGYTF. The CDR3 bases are TGTGCCAGCAGCGCCGACGTTGGGCCGGATGGCTACACCTTC. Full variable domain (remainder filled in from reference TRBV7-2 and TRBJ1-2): GAGVSQSPSNKVTEKGKDVELRCDPISGHTALYWYRQSLGQGLEFLIYFQGNSAPDKSGLPSDRFSAERTGGSVSTLTIQRTQQEDSAVYLCASSADVGPDGYTFGSGTRLTVV.

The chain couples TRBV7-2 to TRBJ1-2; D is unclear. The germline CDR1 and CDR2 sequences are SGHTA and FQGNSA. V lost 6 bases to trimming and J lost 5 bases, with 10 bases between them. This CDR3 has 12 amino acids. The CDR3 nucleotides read TGTGCCAGCAGAGAGACGAAATATGGCTACACCTTC. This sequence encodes CASRETKYGYTF.

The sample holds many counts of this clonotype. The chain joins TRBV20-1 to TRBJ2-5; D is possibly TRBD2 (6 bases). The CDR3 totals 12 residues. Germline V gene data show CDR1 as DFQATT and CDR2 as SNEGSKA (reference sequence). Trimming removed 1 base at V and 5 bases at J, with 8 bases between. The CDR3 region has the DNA TGCAGTGCTAGAGGGAGGGCTGAGACCCAGTACTTC. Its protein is CSARGRAETQYF.

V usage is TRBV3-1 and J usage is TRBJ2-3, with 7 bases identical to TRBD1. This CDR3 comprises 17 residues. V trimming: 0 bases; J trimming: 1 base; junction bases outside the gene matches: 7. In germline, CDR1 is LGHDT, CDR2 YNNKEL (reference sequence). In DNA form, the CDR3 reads TGTGCCAGCAGCCAAGAATTTTCCGGGACAGGCACAGATACGCAGTATTTT. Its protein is CASSQEFSGTGTDTQYF.

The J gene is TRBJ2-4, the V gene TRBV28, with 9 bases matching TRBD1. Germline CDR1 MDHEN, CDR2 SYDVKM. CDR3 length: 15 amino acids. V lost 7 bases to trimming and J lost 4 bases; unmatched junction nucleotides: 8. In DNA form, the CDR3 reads TGTGCCAGCAAAAATGCCGGGACAGGGAAAAACATTCAGTACTTC. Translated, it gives CASKNAGTGKNIQYF.

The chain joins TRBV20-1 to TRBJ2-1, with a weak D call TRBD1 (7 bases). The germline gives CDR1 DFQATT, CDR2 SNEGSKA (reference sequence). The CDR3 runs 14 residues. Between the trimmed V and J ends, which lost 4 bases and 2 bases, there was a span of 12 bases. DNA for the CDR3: TGCAGTGCTAAGGGGGGACAGACCTACAATGAGCAGTTCTTC. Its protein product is CSAKGGQTYNEQFF.

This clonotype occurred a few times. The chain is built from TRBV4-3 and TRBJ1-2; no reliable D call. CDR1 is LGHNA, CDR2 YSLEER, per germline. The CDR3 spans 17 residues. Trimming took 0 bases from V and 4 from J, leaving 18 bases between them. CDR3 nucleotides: TGCGCCAGCAGCCAAGATCGGGCCTTTGGGATTCCCTATGGCTACACCTTC. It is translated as CASSQDRAFGIPYGYTF.

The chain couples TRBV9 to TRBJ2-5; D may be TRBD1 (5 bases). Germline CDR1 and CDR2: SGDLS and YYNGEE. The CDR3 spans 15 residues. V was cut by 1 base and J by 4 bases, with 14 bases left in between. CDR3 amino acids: CASSVQGLDRETQYF. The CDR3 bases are TGTGCCAGCAGCGTACAGGGATTAGATCGAGAGACCCAGTACTTC.

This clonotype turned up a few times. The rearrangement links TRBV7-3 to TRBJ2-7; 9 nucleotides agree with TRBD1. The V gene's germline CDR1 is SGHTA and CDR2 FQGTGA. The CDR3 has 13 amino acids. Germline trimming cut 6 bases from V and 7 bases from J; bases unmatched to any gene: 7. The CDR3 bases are TGTGCCAGCAGAGAGGACAGGGGTAATGAGCAGTACTTC. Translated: CASREDRGNEQYF.

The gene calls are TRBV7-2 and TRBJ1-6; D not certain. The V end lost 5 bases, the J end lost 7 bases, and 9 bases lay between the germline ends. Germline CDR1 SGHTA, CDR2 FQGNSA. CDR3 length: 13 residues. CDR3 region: CASSQAPNSPLHF. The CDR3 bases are TGTGCCAGCAGCCAAGCCCCGAATTCACCCCTCCACTTT.

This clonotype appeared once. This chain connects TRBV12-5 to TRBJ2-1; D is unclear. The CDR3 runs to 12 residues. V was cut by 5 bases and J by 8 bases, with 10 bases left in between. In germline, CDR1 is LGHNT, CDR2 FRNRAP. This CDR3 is CASGDLVYEQFF. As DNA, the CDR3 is TGTGCTAGTGGTGATCTCGTCTATGAGCAGTTCTTC.